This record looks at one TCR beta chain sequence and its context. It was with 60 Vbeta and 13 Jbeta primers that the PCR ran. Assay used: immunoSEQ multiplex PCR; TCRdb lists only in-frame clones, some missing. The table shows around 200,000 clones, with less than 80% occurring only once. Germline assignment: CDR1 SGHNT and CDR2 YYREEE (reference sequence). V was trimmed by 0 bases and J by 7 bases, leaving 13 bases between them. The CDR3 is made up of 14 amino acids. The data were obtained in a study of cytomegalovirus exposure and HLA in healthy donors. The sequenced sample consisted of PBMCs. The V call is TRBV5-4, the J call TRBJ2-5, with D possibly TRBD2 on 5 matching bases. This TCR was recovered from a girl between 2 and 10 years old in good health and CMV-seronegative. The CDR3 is CASSLVTIRWTQYF. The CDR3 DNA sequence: TGTGCCAGCAGCTTGGTGACTATTCGTTGGACCCAGTACTTC.